Listed below are T cell receptor beta chains from one sample, sequenced in a study of Ad26.COV2.S vaccination and SARS-CoV-2 variants. Repertoires were generated with immunoSEQ multiplex PCR, while TCRdb's copy carries only in-frame clones and drops some. This table has about 400,000 clones, about 89% appearing once. This specimen consisted of peripheral blood, obtained in a trial of Ad26.COV2.S vaccine versus placebo. Receptors originate from a person between 18 and 60 years old who received the Ad26.COV2.S COVID-19 vaccine or a placebo. Both conserved end residues are part of each CDR3. A D gene is named only where the DNA matches it firmly. Expanded clones get a size class; other rows say once, few or many, or leave the size out.

CDR3 protein: CASSQVKQSGANVLTF
CDR3 DNA: TGCGCCAGCAGCCAAGTTAAGCAATCTGGGGCCAACGTCCTGACTTTC
D gene: NA
clone size: once
J gene: TRBJ2-6
V gene: TRBV4-3

CDR3 protein: CASSPRDRASSYEQYF
CDR3 DNA: TGTGCCAGCTCACCACGGGACAGGGCCAGCTCCTACGAGCAGTACTTC
D gene: TRBD1
clone size: few
J gene: TRBJ2-7
V gene: TRBV18

CDR3 protein: CASSPAVGSYGYTF
CDR3 DNA: TGTGCCAGCTCACCGGCTGTAGGGTCCTATGGCTACACCTTC
D gene: NA
clone size: NA
J gene: TRBJ1-2
V gene: TRBV18

CDR3 protein: CASSLGYDGYTF
CDR3 DNA: TGCGCCAGCAGCTTGGGGTATGATGGCTACACCTTC
D gene: NA
clone size: NA
J gene: TRBJ1-2
V gene: TRBV5-1

CDR3 protein: CASSPGQVTGGYTF
CDR3 DNA: TGTGCCAGCTCACCCGGGCAGGTGACGGGCGGCTACACCTTC
D gene: NA
clone size: NA
J gene: TRBJ1-2
V gene: TRBV18

CDR3 protein: CASSSVADTQYF
CDR3 DNA: TGTGCCAGCAGCTCAGTTGCAGATACGCAGTATTTT
D gene: NA
clone size: NA
J gene: TRBJ2-3
V gene: TRBV7-2

CDR3 protein: CASSPLYQETQYF
CDR3 DNA: TGTGCCAGCAGTCCCCTTTACCAAGAGACCCAGTACTTC
D gene: NA
clone size: NA
J gene: TRBJ2-5
V gene: TRBV27

CDR3 protein: CSVAPTGGAGKTQYF
CDR3 DNA: TGCAGCGTTGCCCCGACAGGGGGCGCTGGAAAGACCCAGTACTTC
D gene: TRBD1
clone size: NA
J gene: TRBJ2-5
V gene: TRBV29-1

CDR3 protein: CASSALAGTYEQYF
CDR3 DNA: TGTGCCAGCAGCGCTCTAGCGGGCACATACGAGCAGTACTTC
D gene: TRBD2
clone size: NA
J gene: TRBJ2-7
V gene: TRBV6-2/TRBV6-3

CDR3 protein: CASSKRTATLPGLVSYEQYF
CDR3 DNA: TGTGCCAGCAGCAAAAGGACCGCCACGCTACCGGGACTAGTGTCCTACGAGCAGTACTTC
D gene: NA
clone size: once
J gene: TRBJ2-7
V gene: TRBV21-1

CDR3 protein: CASSLGLAGGGEQFF
CDR3 DNA: TGCGCCAGCAGCTTGGGCCTAGCGGGAGGCGGCGAGCAGTTCTTC
D gene: TRBD2
clone size: NA
J gene: TRBJ2-1
V gene: TRBV5-1

CDR3 protein: CASSVDPGLANEQFF
CDR3 DNA: TGTGCCAGCAGCGTAGATCCCGGACTCGCAAATGAGCAGTTCTTC
D gene: NA
clone size: NA
J gene: TRBJ2-1
V gene: TRBV9

CDR3 protein: CASTKTEANTEAFF
CDR3 DNA: TGTGCCAGCACCAAGACAGAGGCGAACACTGAAGCTTTCTTT
D gene: NA
clone size: NA
J gene: TRBJ1-1
V gene: TRBV7-2

CDR3 protein: CASRAYDNEKLFF
CDR3 DNA: TGTGCCAGTAGGGCGTACGATAATGAAAAACTGTTTTTT
D gene: NA
clone size: NA
J gene: TRBJ1-4
V gene: TRBV19

CDR3 protein: CASSPPPRTGAGENIQYF
CDR3 DNA: TGTGCCAGCAGCCCCCCCCCGCGGACAGGGGCCGGGGAAAACATTCAGTACTTC
D gene: TRBD1
clone size: NA
J gene: TRBJ2-4
V gene: TRBV28

CDR3 protein: CAISDEGGRNSPLHF
CDR3 DNA: TGTGCCATCAGTGACGAGGGAGGGCGGAATTCACCCCTCCACTTT
D gene: NA
clone size: NA
J gene: TRBJ1-6
V gene: TRBV10-3

CDR3 protein: CASSFRLARAYEQYF
CDR3 DNA: TGTGCCAGCAGCTTCCGCCTAGCGCGTGCCTACGAGCAGTACTTC
D gene: NA
clone size: NA
J gene: TRBJ2-7
V gene: TRBV5-6

CDR3 protein: CASSQGPISYEQYF
CDR3 DNA: TGCGCCAGCAGCCAAGGTCCGATCTCCTACGAGCAGTACTTC
D gene: NA
clone size: NA
J gene: TRBJ2-7
V gene: TRBV4-1

CDR3 protein: CASSLQRAGGDTQYF
CDR3 DNA: TGTGCCAGCAGCTTACAGAGGGCCGGCGGGGATACGCAGTATTTT
D gene: NA
clone size: NA
J gene: TRBJ2-3
V gene: TRBV7-2

CDR3 protein: CASSELGYQPQHF
CDR3 DNA: TGTGCCAGCAGTGAATTAGGGTATCAGCCCCAGCATTTT
D gene: NA
clone size: NA
J gene: TRBJ1-5
V gene: TRBV28

CDR3 protein: CASSSLRASYEQYF
CDR3 DNA: TGTGCCAGCAGCTCCTTACGAGCCTCCTACGAGCAGTACTTC
D gene: NA
clone size: NA
J gene: TRBJ2-7
V gene: TRBV4-2

CDR3 protein: CASSLGGGSEKLFF
CDR3 DNA: TGCGCCAGCAGCTTAGGGGGCGGATCGGAAAAACTGTTTTTT
D gene: TRBD1
clone size: NA
J gene: TRBJ1-4
V gene: TRBV5-1

CDR3 protein: CASSLTPGYEQYF
CDR3 DNA: TGTGCCAGCAGCTTAACTCCCGGGTACGAGCAGTACTTC
D gene: NA
clone size: NA
J gene: TRBJ2-7
V gene: TRBV7-8

CDR3 protein: CASSMETGYRTEAFF
CDR3 DNA: TGTGCCAGCAGCATGGAGACAGGGTATCGCACTGAAGCTTTCTTT
D gene: TRBD1
clone size: NA
J gene: TRBJ1-1
V gene: TRBV16

CDR3 protein: CASSIEGGRYNEQFF
CDR3 DNA: TGTGCCAGTAGTATAGAGGGCGGGAGGTACAATGAGCAGTTCTTC
D gene: TRBD2
clone size: NA
J gene: TRBJ2-1
V gene: TRBV19

CDR3 protein: CASSRTPGGPTEAFF
CDR3 DNA: TGTGCCAGCAGTAGGACCCCAGGGGGTCCCACTGAAGCTTTCTTT
D gene: TRBD1
clone size: few
J gene: TRBJ1-1
V gene: TRBV7-9

CDR3 protein: CASQGTGPSYEQYF
CDR3 DNA: TGTGCCAGCCAAGGAACCGGGCCCTCCTACGAGCAGTACTTC
D gene: NA
clone size: NA
J gene: TRBJ2-7
V gene: TRBV2

CDR3 protein: CASSLGWRQASNQPQHF
CDR3 DNA: TGTGCCAGCAGCCTAGGGTGGCGGCAGGCCAGCAATCAGCCCCAGCATTTT
D gene: NA
clone size: NA
J gene: TRBJ1-5
V gene: TRBV27

CDR3 protein: CASRKTGDNSPLHF
CDR3 DNA: TGTGCCAGCAGAAAGACGGGTGATAATTCACCCCTCCACTTT
D gene: NA
clone size: NA
J gene: TRBJ1-6
V gene: TRBV6-5

CDR3 protein: CASSPLTSGRANEQFF
CDR3 DNA: TGTGCCAGCAGCCCTCTGACTAGCGGGAGGGCCAATGAGCAGTTCTTC
D gene: TRBD2
clone size: NA
J gene: TRBJ2-1
V gene: TRBV14

CDR3 protein: CASSARGSGSIGELFF
CDR3 DNA: TGTGCCAGCAGCGCGCGAGGTAGCGGGAGTATCGGGGAGCTGTTTTTT
D gene: TRBD2
clone size: NA
J gene: TRBJ2-2
V gene: TRBV9

CDR3 protein: CASSPADREAFF
CDR3 DNA: TGTGCCAGCAGCCCGGCGGACAGGGAAGCTTTCTTT
D gene: TRBD1
clone size: NA
J gene: TRBJ1-1
V gene: TRBV11-2

CDR3 protein: CATKGRDDNEQFF
CDR3 DNA: TGTGCCACCAAGGGGAGGGATGACAATGAGCAGTTCTTC
D gene: TRBD2
clone size: NA
J gene: TRBJ2-1
V gene: TRBV5-6

CDR3 protein: CASSVGESGGYNEQFF
CDR3 DNA: TGTGCCAGCAGCGTAGGGGAAAGCGGGGGGTACAATGAGCAGTTCTTC
D gene: TRBD2
clone size: NA
J gene: TRBJ2-1
V gene: TRBV9

CDR3 protein: CASSLGQGNEKLFF
CDR3 DNA: TGTGCCAGCAGTTTGGGACAGGGGAACGAAAAACTGTTTTTT
D gene: TRBD1
clone size: NA
J gene: TRBJ1-4
V gene: TRBV28

CDR3 protein: CAISESVYHQETQYF
CDR3 DNA: TGTGCCATCAGTGAGTCGGTGTACCACCAAGAGACCCAGTACTTC
D gene: NA
clone size: NA
J gene: TRBJ2-5
V gene: TRBV10-3

CDR3 protein: CASSEVQGGSYNEQFF
CDR3 DNA: TGTGCCAGCAGTGAAGTCCAGGGAGGGTCCTACAATGAGCAGTTCTTC
D gene: TRBD2
clone size: NA
J gene: TRBJ2-1
V gene: TRBV2

CDR3 protein: CASSQLGRNTGELFF
CDR3 DNA: TGTGCCAGCAGCCAATTAGGCAGGAACACCGGGGAGCTGTTTTTT
D gene: NA
clone size: few
J gene: TRBJ2-2
V gene: TRBV14

CDR3 protein: CASTAGRKETQYF
CDR3 DNA: TGTGCCAGTACCGCAGGGAGGAAAGAGACCCAGTACTTC
D gene: NA
clone size: NA
J gene: TRBJ2-5
V gene: TRBV19

CDR3 protein: CASSLAGGTGEQYF
CDR3 DNA: TGTGCCAGCAGCTTAGCGGGGGGCACTGGGGAGCAGTACTTC
D gene: NA
clone size: few
J gene: TRBJ2-7
V gene: TRBV11-3

CDR3 protein: CASSFRYNEQFF
CDR3 DNA: TGTGCCAGCAGTTTCAGGTACAATGAGCAGTTCTTC
D gene: NA
clone size: few
J gene: TRBJ2-1
V gene: TRBV28

CDR3 protein: CASFGQGWPNEKLFF
CDR3 DNA: TGTGCCAGTTTTGGGCAGGGGTGGCCTAATGAAAAACTGTTTTTT
D gene: NA
clone size: NA
J gene: TRBJ1-4
V gene: TRBV28